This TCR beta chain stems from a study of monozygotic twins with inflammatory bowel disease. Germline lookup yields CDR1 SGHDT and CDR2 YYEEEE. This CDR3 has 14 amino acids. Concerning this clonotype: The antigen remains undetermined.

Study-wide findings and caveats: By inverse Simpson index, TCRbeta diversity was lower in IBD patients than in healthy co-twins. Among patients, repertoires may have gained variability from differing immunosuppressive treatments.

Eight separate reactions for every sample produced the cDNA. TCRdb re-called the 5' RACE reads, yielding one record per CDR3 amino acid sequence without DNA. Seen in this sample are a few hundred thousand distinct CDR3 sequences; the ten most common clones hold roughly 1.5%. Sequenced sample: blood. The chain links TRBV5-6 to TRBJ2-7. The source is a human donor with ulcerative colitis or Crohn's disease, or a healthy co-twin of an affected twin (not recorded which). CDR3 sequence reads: CASTSGYGSSEQYF.